This T cell receptor (beta chain) was identified during a study of T cell responses to AZD1222 COVID-19 vaccine. A note on this clone: No antigen is known for it.

Produced via immunoSEQ multiplex PCR; TCRdb's table is partial and in-frame only. The top ten hold less than 5.5% of the sample, which has about 81,000 clones, approximately 90% seen once. Trimming pared 3 bases from V and 3 bases from J, leaving 6 bases between. Germline V gene sequence: CDR1 SQVTM, CDR2 ANQGSEA. The CDR3 sequence is 11 residues long. General study points: Researchers report vaccine-associated CD4 TCRs spanning spike, with dominance at 160-218 and 743-854.

Sequenced material: peripheral blood, taken 28 days after the second AZD1222 dose. The sequence was obtained from an adult who received the AZD1222 COVID-19 vaccine. This chain links TRBV29-1 with TRBJ2-7; weak D call: TRBD1 (6 bases). Here the CDR3 reads CSVDRGYEQYF. CDR3 nucleotides: TGCAGCGTTGACAGGGGCTACGAGCAGTACTTC.